The next 2 T cell receptor beta chains were all read from a single sample in a study of blood T cells in healthy people across ages. Sample-barcoded 5' priming and a J-beta primer mix drove a second PCR of about 7 to 12 cycles. TCRdb redid the calling of the 5' RACE reads with MiXCR, one entry per CDR3 protein. In the table there are roughly 2 million distinct CDR3 sequences, roughly 49% of which are singletons. Sequencing was done on a sample of blood. The receptors here all came from a middle-aged woman in good health.

This chain connects TRBV9 to TRBJ2-1; D possibly corresponds to TRBD2 (5 bases). Trimming pared 0 bases from V and 5 bases from J, leaving 12 bases between. This CDR3 contains 15 residues. Per the germline V gene, CDR1 is SGDLS and CDR2 is YYNGEE. The CDR3 is CASSVVASPDNEQFF. Written as DNA, the CDR3 is TGTGCCAGCAGCGTAGTTGCTAGCCCGGACAATGAGCAGTTCTTC.

This clonotype was observed at least ten times. The CDR3 is CSVATGSYEQYF. The CDR3 DNA sequence: TGCAGCGTTGCGACAGGTTCCTACGAGCAGTACTTC. The rearrangement uses TRBV29-1 and TRBJ2-7; D perhaps matches TRBD1 (6 bases). The V gene's germline CDR1 is SQVTM and CDR2 ANQGSEA. The V gene lost 4 bases and the J gene lost 1 base, with 8 bases spanning the gap. This CDR3 comprises 12 residues.